This T cell receptor beta chain is from a study of blood T cell repertoires in COVID-19. For the study at large: Samples of COVID-19 (acute and convalescent) were obtained from the United States, Italy and Spain.

This CDR3 contains 11 residues. V was cut by 8 bases and J by 5 bases, with 9 bases left in between. Here immunoSEQ multiplex PCR was the method, and the copy in TCRdb shows in-frame clones only, minus some. The table has 340,000 or so clones, just over 85% seen once. The receptor's source is a woman between 40 and 50 years old with acute COVID-19. Sequencing was performed on PBMCs or T cells enriched from blood (not recorded which). This chain uses TRBV12-3 or TRBV12-4 with TRBJ1-1, with D hard to call. The CDR3 region has the DNA TGTGCCAGCCTAATTGCAACTGAAGCTTTCTTT. Amino acid sequence: CASLIATEAFF.